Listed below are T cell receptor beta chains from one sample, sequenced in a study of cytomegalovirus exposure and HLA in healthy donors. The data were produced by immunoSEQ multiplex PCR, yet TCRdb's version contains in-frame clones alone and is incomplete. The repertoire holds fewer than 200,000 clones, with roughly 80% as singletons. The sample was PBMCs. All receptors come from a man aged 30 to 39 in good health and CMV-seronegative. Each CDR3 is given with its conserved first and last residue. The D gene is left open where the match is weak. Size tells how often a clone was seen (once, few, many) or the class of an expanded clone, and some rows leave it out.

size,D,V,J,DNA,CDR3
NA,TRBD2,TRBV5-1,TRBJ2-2,TGCGCCAGCAGCTTTAGCGGGAGCGATCTTTCCGGGGAGCTGTTTTTT,CASSFSGSDLSGELFF
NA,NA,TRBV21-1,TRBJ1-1,TGTGCCAGCAGCCAGAGAGGGTACGGGAACACTGAAGCTTTCTTT,CASSQRGYGNTEAFF
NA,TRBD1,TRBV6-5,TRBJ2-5,TGTGCCAGCACCGACGGACAGGTACAAGAGACCCAGTACTTC,CASTDGQVQETQYF
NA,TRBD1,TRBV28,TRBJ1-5,TGTGCCAGCACCACAGGGGTCGCCAATCAGCCCCAGCATTTT,CASTTGVANQPQHF
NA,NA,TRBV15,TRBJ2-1,TGTGCCACCAGCAGGGACCGACAGGATGAGCAGTTCTTC,CATSRDRQDEQFF
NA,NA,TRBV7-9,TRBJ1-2,TGTGCCAGCAGCTTAGGAGCTGATGGCTACACCTTC,CASSLGADGYTF
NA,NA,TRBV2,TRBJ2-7,TGTGCCAGCAGTGATTGGCTAGACGACTACGAGCAGTACTTC,CASSDWLDDYEQYF
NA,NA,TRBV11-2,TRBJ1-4,TGTGCCAGCAGGAGCCCAACTAATGAAAAACTGTTTTTT,CASRSPTNEKLFF
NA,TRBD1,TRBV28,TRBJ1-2,TGTGCCAGCAGCCAACAGGGGGGTGGCTATGGCTACACCTTC,CASSQQGGGYGYTF
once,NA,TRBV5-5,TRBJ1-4,TGTGCCAGCAGCTTGCGGGGTACGGAAAAACTGTTTTTT,CASSLRGTEKLFF
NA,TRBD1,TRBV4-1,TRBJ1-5,TGCGCCAGCAGCCAACGAAGCGACAGGGGAATTAATCAGCCCCAGCATTTT,CASSQRSDRGINQPQHF
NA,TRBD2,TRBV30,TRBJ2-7,TGTGCCTGGAGGGTTAGCGGGAGAAAGTCCTACGAGCAGTACTTC,CAWRVSGRKSYEQYF
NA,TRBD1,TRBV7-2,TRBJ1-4,TGTGCCAGCAGCTCCTTTCGACAGGGGGCTAATGAAAAACTGTTTTTT,CASSSFRQGANEKLFF
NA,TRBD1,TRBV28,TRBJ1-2,TGTGCCAGCAGTTTACTGTCGGGACAGGGCACGGGCTACACCTTC,CASSLLSGQGTGYTF
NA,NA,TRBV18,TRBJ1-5,TGTGCCAGCTCACCACACCCGGTCCTGGATCAGCCCCAGCATTTT,CASSPHPVLDQPQHF
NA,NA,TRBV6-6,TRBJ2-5,TGTGCCAGCAGTTACTTGGGAGGGGGGACTGGAGAGACCCAGTACTTC,CASSYLGGGTGETQYF
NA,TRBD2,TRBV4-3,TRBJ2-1,TGCGCCAGCAGCCATGGGACTAGCGGATACAATGAGCAGTTCTTC,CASSHGTSGYNEQFF
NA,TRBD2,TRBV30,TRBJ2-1,TGTGCCTGGAGCACCTTCCTAGCGGGAGACCGGTACAATGAGCAGTTCTTC,CAWSTFLAGDRYNEQFF
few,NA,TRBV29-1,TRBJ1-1,TGCAGCGTCGACAGGAGGAACACTGAAGCTTTCTTT,CSVDRRNTEAFF
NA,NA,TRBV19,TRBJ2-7,TGTGCCAGTAGTATTAAGGCGAGGGGGGGAACCTACGAGCAGTACTTC,CASSIKARGGTYEQYF
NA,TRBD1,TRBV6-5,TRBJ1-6,TGTGCCAGCAGGGAAACAGGGGATAATTCACCCCTCCACTTT,CASRETGDNSPLHF
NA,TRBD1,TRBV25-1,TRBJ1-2,TGTGCCAGCAGTCACTCGGACAGGATCTATGGCTACACCTTC,CASSHSDRIYGYTF
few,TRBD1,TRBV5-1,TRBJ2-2,TGCGCCAGCACACAGGGGATCGGGACCGGGGAGCTGTTTTTT,CASTQGIGTGELFF
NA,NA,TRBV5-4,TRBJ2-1,TGTGCCAGCAGCCCCCCGGGGATCTACAATGAGCAGTTCTTC,CASSPPGIYNEQFF
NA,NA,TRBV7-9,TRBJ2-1,TGTGCCAGCAGCTCGCGGCCGGGGGAAGGTAGGAATGAGCAGTTCTTC,CASSSRPGEGRNEQFF
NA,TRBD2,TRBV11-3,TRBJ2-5,TGTGCCAGCAGCTTAGGGGGACTAGCGGGAGCGGAGACCCAGTACTTC,CASSLGGLAGAETQYF
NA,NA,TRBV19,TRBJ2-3,TGTGCCAGTAGGAAAGGACAGAGCACAGATACGCAGTATTTT,CASRKGQSTDTQYF
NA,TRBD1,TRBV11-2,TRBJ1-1,TGTGCCAGCAGCTGGACAGGGGCGGGTGAAGCTTTCTTT,CASSWTGAGEAFF
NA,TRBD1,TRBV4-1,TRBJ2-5,TGCGCCAGCAGCCCAAGCGACAGGGGTGAGACCCAGTACTTC,CASSPSDRGETQYF